The 28 T cell receptor beta chains listed next were all sequenced from one sample in a study of cytomegalovirus exposure and HLA in healthy donors. It was with 60 Vbeta and 13 Jbeta primers that the PCR ran. Profiling relied on immunoSEQ multiplex PCR, and the TCRdb table lists in-frame clones only, not all of them. The table has about 120,000 clones, around two thirds seen once. The source material was PBMCs. Receptors were obtained from a woman aged 40 to 50 in good health and CMV-seropositive.

The chain couples TRBV27 to TRBJ1-3, with no clear D. The germline V gene encodes CDR1 MNHEY and CDR2 SMNVEV (reference sequence). CDR3 length equals 13 residues. Trimming removed 3 bases at V and 4 bases at J, with 7 bases between. CDR3 sequence reads: CASSLSMGNTIYF. In DNA, the CDR3 is TGTGCCAGCAGTTTGTCAATGGGAAACACCATATATTTT.

The V gene is TRBV7-9, the J gene TRBJ1-5; D is unclear. V gave up 6 bases and J gave up 2 bases, with 11 bases separating them. The length of the CDR3 is 14 residues. CDR1 SEHNR and CDR2 FQNEAQ come from the germline V gene (reference sequence). CDR3 nucleotides: TGTGCCAGCAGTCCTCAGGTCGGCAATCAGCCCCAGCATTTT. Protein sequence: CASSPQVGNQPQHF.

This clone was found a few times. The chain is built from TRBV5-6 and TRBJ2-7, with 7 positions matching TRBD1. Germline assignment: CDR1 SGHDT and CDR2 YYEEEE. This CDR3 has 14 residues. V gave up 4 bases and J gave up 3 bases; unmatched junction bases: 7. This CDR3 is CASSGRDRHYEQYF. The DNA for the CDR3 is TGTGCCAGCAGCGGCCGGGACAGACACTACGAGCAGTACTTC. The complete variable domain, with remaining parts taken from reference TRBV5-6 and TRBJ2-7, reads DAGVTQSPTHLIKTRGQQVTLRCSPKSGHDTVSWYQQALGQGPQFIFQYYEEEERQRGNFPDRFSGHQFPNYSSELNVNALLLGDSALYLCASSGRDRHYEQYFGPGTRLTVT.

This clone has just one count. The rearrangement links TRBV9 to TRBJ2-7; 7 bases fit TRBD1. With 4 bases clipped from V and 4 bases from J, the junction kept 14 bases outside the gene matches. CDR3 size: 16 residues. Germline V CDR1 and CDR2: SGDLS, YYNGEE. The CDR3 bases are TGTGCCAGCAGCCCGAGAGGAGACAGGGTTTCTTACGAGCAGTACTTC. This encodes CASSPRGDRVSYEQYF.

This clone was picked up a small number of times. The rearrangement links TRBV18 to TRBJ2-1; 13 bases map to TRBD2. Looked up from germline, CDR1 is KGHSH and CDR2 is LQKENI. The CDR3 contains 17 residues. V lost 3 bases to trimming and J lost 8 bases; unmatched junction nucleotides: 10. The CDR3 reads CASSPSLTSGGRDEQFF. The CDR3 bases are TGTGCCAGCTCACCGTCCTTGACTAGCGGGGGGCGGGATGAGCAGTTCTTC.

The J gene is TRBJ2-1, the V gene TRBV2; D is uncertain. Germline-derived CDR1 and CDR2 are SNHLY and FYNNEI. V shed 8 bases and J shed 8 bases, with 10 bases lying between them. The CDR3 length is 11 residues. CDR3 protein: CASHRVYEQFF. Written as DNA, the CDR3 is TGTGCCAGCCACCGGGTGTATGAGCAGTTCTTC.

DNA of the CDR3: TGTGCCAGCAGCTTAGCAGTGGCTAGCGGGGTGTACGAGCAGTACTTC. Translating it yields CASSLAVASGVYEQYF. The chain carries TRBV7-2 and TRBJ2-7, with 9 nucleotides matching TRBD2. The germline CDR1 and CDR2 sequences are SGHTA and FQGNSA. This CDR3 has 16 residues. V was pared by 0 bases and J by 4 bases, with 7 bases of the junction left unmatched.

This clone was seen more than once but under ten times. The chain combines TRBV5-4 with TRBJ1-6; D perhaps matches TRBD1 (5 bases). Germline lookup yields CDR1 SGHNT and CDR2 YYREEE (reference sequence). Trimming took off 0 bases at V and 5 bases at J, with 12 bases between the two ends. This CDR3 contains 16 residues. CDR3 sequence (DNA): TGTGCCAGCAGCTTGGCGGTAGCCAGGGATAATTCACCCCTCCACTTT. It translates to CASSLAVARDNSPLHF.

This sequence joins TRBV5-1 and TRBJ1-3; no clear D. V lost 1 base, J lost 4 bases, and 9 bases lay in between. This CDR3 is built from 14 residues. Germline V gene data show CDR1 as SGHRS and CDR2 as YFSETQ. CDR3 nucleotides: TGCGCCAGCAGCTTGAACAAAGAAGGAAACACCATATATTTT. Encoded protein: CASSLNKEGNTIYF.

The rearrangement uses TRBV5-1 and TRBJ1-1; D is unresolved. Trimming pared 9 bases from V and 11 bases from J, leaving 14 bases between. The CDR3 extends over 10 amino acids. CDR1 and CDR2 from the germline V gene are SGHRS and YFSETQ. CDR3 in DNA: TGCGCCAACCCTACCCCCCCTGCTTTCTTT. Translation gives CANPTPPAFF.

The gene calls are TRBV6-6 and TRBJ1-5, with D perhaps matching TRBD1 (6 bases). The CDR3 covers 15 residues. From germline, CDR1 is MNHNY and CDR2 SVGAGI (reference sequence). Trimming cost V 3 bases and J 4 bases, with 13 bases left between them. CDR3 sequence reads: CASSYFGGRNQPQHF. For the CDR3, the DNA is TGTGCCAGCAGTTATTTCGGGGGGCGGAATCAGCCCCAGCATTTT.

The rearrangement joins TRBV29-1 to TRBJ1-1; 7 bases align to TRBD1. CDR1 and CDR2 from the germline V gene are SQVTM and ANQGSEA. The CDR3 is 12 amino acids. V trimming: 6 bases; J trimming: 1 base; junction bases outside the gene matches: 2. CDR3 protein: CSVGQANTEAFF. CDR3 nucleotide sequence: TGCAGCGTCGGACAGGCGAACACTGAAGCTTTCTTT.

V is TRBV18 and J is TRBJ1-2; 11 bases fit TRBD1. The J segment lost 1 base and the V segment lost 3 bases, leaving 1 base of the junction unmatched. Germline CDR1 reads KGHSH; CDR2 reads LQKENI. CDR3 size: 15 residues. CDR3 nucleotides: TGTGCCAGCTCACCGGGGACAGGGGGTAACTATGGCTACACCTTC. Translating gives CASSPGTGGNYGYTF.

V gene TRBV9 combines with J gene TRBJ1-1; no reliable D call. The germline V gene encodes CDR1 SGDLS and CDR2 YYNGEE. Trimming removed 6 bases from V and 3 bases from J, with 12 bases in between. This CDR3 spans 13 amino acids. CDR3 nucleotide sequence: TGTGCCAGCAACACACCCCGGGACACTGAAGCTTTCTTT. It yields the protein CASNTPRDTEAFF.

The chain recombines TRBV18 with TRBJ1-4; TRBD1 might be the D (5 bases). CDR3 length equals 14 residues. V was cut by 3 bases and J by 8 bases, with 13 bases left in between. Germline V gene lookup returns CDR1 KGHSH and CDR2 LQKENI. CDR3 residues: CASSPGPALEKLFF. DNA of the CDR3: TGTGCCAGCTCACCGGGGCCTGCGCTGGAAAAACTGTTTTTT.

Only one count was recorded for this clone. The J gene is TRBJ1-1, the V gene TRBV6-1, with D maybe TRBD1 (6 bases). Germline V gives CDR1 MNHNS, CDR2 SASEGT. CDR3 size: 15 residues. With 6 bases removed from V and 0 bases from J, the gap between germline ends came to 14 bases. CDR3 nucleotides: TGTGCCAGCAGATTGGACAGTTTTTTGAACACTGAAGCTTTCTTT. Protein: CASRLDSFLNTEAFF.

The rearrangement uses TRBV6-6 and TRBJ1-1; a weak D match, TRBD1 (5 bases). Germline CDR1 and CDR2: MNHNY and SVGAGI (reference sequence). The V gene lost 6 bases and the J gene lost 4 bases, with 12 bases spanning the gap. This CDR3 has 13 amino acids. The CDR3 is CASSRGRRTEAFF. In DNA form, the CDR3 reads TGTGCCAGCAGCCGGGGGAGACGCACTGAAGCTTTCTTT.

CDR3 in amino acids: CASSAEGNNQPQHF. The DNA for the CDR3 is TGTGCCAGCAGTGCGGAGGGAAACAATCAGCCCCAGCATTTT. The rearrangement uses TRBV2 and TRBJ1-5; no reliable D call. Deletions cut 4 bases from V and 3 bases from J, with 10 bases between. CDR3 size: 14 residues. Germline CDR1 and CDR2: SNHLY and FYNNEI. The complete variable domain, with remaining parts taken from reference TRBV2 and TRBJ1-5, reads EPEVTQTPSHQVTQMGQEVILRCVPISNHLYFYWYRQILGQKVEFLVSFYNNEISEKSEIFDDQFSVERPDGSNFTLKIRSTKLEDSAMYFCASSAEGNNQPQHFGDGTRLSIL.

V usage is TRBV5-1 and J usage is TRBJ1-1; possible D gene TRBD1, 5 bases. Germline loops: CDR1 SGHRS, CDR2 YFSETQ. The CDR3 has 13 residues. V was trimmed by 2 bases and J by 4 bases, leaving 9 bases between them. The CDR3, as DNA: TGCGCCAGCAGCTTAGGGGATGGCACTGAAGCTTTCTTT. It translates to CASSLGDGTEAFF. The entire variable domain, with the rest obtained from reference TRBV5-1 and TRBJ1-1, is as follows: KAGVTQTPRYLIKTRGQQVTLSCSPISGHRSVSWYQQTPGQGLQFLFEYFSETQRNKGNFPGRFSGRQFSNSRSEMNVSTLELGDSALYLCASSLGDGTEAFFGQGTRLTVV.

The chain employs TRBV6-5 and TRBJ1-2; D is uncertain. The CDR3 sequence is 15 residues long. V lost 4 bases and J lost 5, with 17 bases in between. In germline, CDR1 is MNHEY, CDR2 SVGAGI. CDR3 bases: TGTGCCAGCAGTTCCTTACGGGTTGGGGAGTATGGCTACACCTTC. It encodes CASSSLRVGEYGYTF.

CDR3 bases: TGCGCCAGCAGCCAAGATCTGACAGGCCACACTGAAGCTTTCTTT. Its translation: CASSQDLTGHTEAFF. This chain uses TRBV4-3 with TRBJ1-1, with D possibly matching TRBD1 (6 bases). The V gene lost 0 bases and the J gene lost 3 bases, with 11 bases spanning the gap. This CDR3 spans 15 amino acids. The V gene's germline CDR1 is LGHNA and CDR2 YSLEER.

The chain joins TRBV19 to TRBJ2-5; TRBD1 matches at 11 bases. The J call may be in error: the DNA end matches TRBJ2-7 better. The CDR3 is 16 residues long. Germline CDR1 reads LNHDA; CDR2 reads SQIVND (reference sequence). The CDR3: CASSPLGDRGSYEQYF. For the CDR3, the DNA is TGTGCCAGTAGTCCGCTCGGGGACAGGGGGTCCTACGAGCAGTACTTC.

The genes are TRBV29-1 and TRBJ2-1, with TRBD2 identical over 9 bases. CDR1 and CDR2 (germline): SQVTM, ANQGSEA. The CDR3 is made up of 16 amino acids. J gave up 2 bases and V 0 bases, and 5 bases lay outside the gene matches. The CDR3 coding sequence is TGCAGCGTTGAAGAAGGGCGGGGGGGTACCTACAATGAGCAGTTCTTC. It translates to CSVEEGRGGTYNEQFF.

V is TRBV5-1 and J is TRBJ1-2, with D uncertain. Trimming left V 4 bases short and J 7 bases short, with 17 bases between. The germline V gene has CDR1 SGHRS and CDR2 YFSETQ. The CDR3 has 14 amino acids. The CDR3 DNA reads TGCGCCAGCAGCATCGGCCGGGAGAGCGCTGGCTACACCTTC. This sequence encodes CASSIGRESAGYTF. The variable domain in full, with the rest retrieved from reference TRBV5-1 and TRBJ1-2, is KAGVTQTPRYLIKTRGQQVTLSCSPISGHRSVSWYQQTPGQGLQFLFEYFSETQRNKGNFPGRFSGRQFSNSRSEMNVSTLELGDSALYLCASSIGRESAGYTFGSGTRLTVV.

The chain employs TRBV4-1 and TRBJ2-1; maybe TRBD2 (6 bases). Trimming pared 0 bases from V and 3 bases from J, leaving 9 bases between. Germline CDR1 and CDR2: MGHRA and YSYEKL. This CDR3 is built from 15 residues. In DNA, the CDR3 is TGCGCCAGCAGCCAAGAAGAGGACTACTACAATGAGCAGTTCTTC. As protein: CASSQEEDYYNEQFF.

The V gene is TRBV19, the J gene TRBJ2-1; D may be TRBD1 (5 bases). Germline V CDR1 and CDR2: LNHDA, SQIVND (reference sequence). The V gene lost 4 bases and the J gene lost 8 bases, with 18 bases spanning the gap. This CDR3 is 15 amino acids long. Here the CDR3 DNA reads TGTGCCAGTAGTACCCCCCGACAGCTTACAGATGAGCAGTTCTTC. This sequence encodes CASSTPRQLTDEQFF.

V usage is TRBV7-2 and J usage is TRBJ2-5; D perhaps matches TRBD2 (6 bases). The CDR3 is made up of 14 amino acids. The germline V gene has CDR1 SGHTA and CDR2 FQGNSA. V was trimmed by 5 bases and J by 5 bases, leaving 15 bases between them. The chain's CDR3 is CASSLRRGRETQYF. CDR3 DNA sequence: TGTGCCAGCAGCCTCCGAAGAGGGAGGGAGACCCAGTACTTC. Complete variable domain (other parts from reference TRBV7-2 and TRBJ2-5): GAGVSQSPSNKVTEKGKDVELRCDPISGHTALYWYRQSLGQGLEFLIYFQGNSAPDKSGLPSDRFSAERTGGSVSTLTIQRTQQEDSAVYLCASSLRRGRETQYFGPGTRLLVL.

This chain links TRBV2 with TRBJ1-2; a weak D match, TRBD1 (6 bases). Trimming removed 5 bases at V and 0 bases at J, with 10 bases between. This CDR3 contains 14 residues. CDR1 and CDR2 from the germline V gene are SNHLY and FYNNEI. The DNA for the CDR3 is TGTGCCAGCAGTTTGGACAGAGCTAACTATGGCTACACCTTC. Amino acids: CASSLDRANYGYTF.